Following are 29 T cell receptor beta chains from one sample sequenced in a study of blood T cells in healthy people across ages. Through a sample-barcoded 5' primer and a J-beta primer mix, a second PCR was run for 7 to 11 cycles. A single record per CDR3 protein comes from TCRdb applying MiXCR to the 5' RACE reads. The sample consists of about 640,000 distinct CDR3 sequences, 45% to 65% of them appearing once. The sequencing sample was made of blood. Receptor source: a man between 60 and 70 years old in good health.

This chain links TRBV4-1 with TRBJ1-2; D perhaps matches TRBD1 (6 bases). CDR1 MGHRA and CDR2 YSYEKL come from the germline V gene. V was clipped by 1 base and J by 3 bases, with 12 bases between them. The CDR3 consists of 15 residues. The CDR3 region is CASSQVWGADYGYTF. For the CDR3, the DNA is TGCGCCAGCAGCCAAGTATGGGGGGCGGACTATGGCTACACCTTC.

The chain uses TRBV20-1 and TRBJ2-7; possibly TRBD1 or TRBD2 for D (7 bases each). The germline V and J ends were trimmed by 6 bases and 0 bases, with 15 bases remaining between them. The CDR3 contains 14 residues. The germline V gene has CDR1 DFQATT and CDR2 SNEGSKA (reference sequence). The CDR3 spells CSAAGQQSSYEQYF. CDR3 nucleotide sequence: TGCAGTGCAGCGGGACAGCAGAGCTCCTACGAGCAGTACTTC.

The rearrangement uses TRBV7-9 and TRBJ1-2; D is uncertain. The CDR3 loop spans 13 amino acids. The germline CDR1 and CDR2 sequences are SEHNR and FQNEAQ (reference sequence). V gave up 5 bases and J gave up 4 bases, with 11 bases separating them. CDR3 DNA sequence: TGTGCCAGCAGCACCGCTGAGCCCTATGGCTACACCTTC. Amino acid sequence: CASSTAEPYGYTF.

The V call is TRBV6-6, the J call TRBJ1-2; no firm D call. V gave up 0 bases and J gave up 2 bases, with 7 bases separating them. CDR3 length equals 14 residues. The germline V gene has CDR1 MNHNY and CDR2 SVGAGI (reference sequence). CDR3: CASSYSSTNYGYTF. The CDR3 nucleotides read TGTGCCAGCAGTTACTCGAGTACAAACTATGGCTACACCTTC.

The chain carries TRBV25-1 and TRBJ1-2; weak D call: TRBD1 (5 bases). CDR3 length equals 16 residues. The germline V and J ends were trimmed by 0 bases and 3 bases, with 14 bases remaining between them. Germline-derived CDR1 and CDR2 are MGHDK and SYGVNS. The CDR3 sequence: CASSEYREGGDYGYTF. DNA for the CDR3: TGTGCCAGCAGTGAATATCGAGAGGGAGGGGACTATGGCTACACCTTC.

This clonotype was detected only once. The chain employs TRBV6-5 and TRBJ2-1, with 9 bases identical to TRBD2. V dropped 7 bases and J dropped 6; count of bases not matched to a gene: 19. The germline CDR1 and CDR2 sequences are MNHEY and SVGAGI. This CDR3 has 18 residues. CDR3 protein: CASTPSMGGGALRNEQFF. In DNA form, the CDR3 reads TGTGCCAGCACTCCCTCGATGGGCGGGGGGGCCCTTCGCAATGAGCAGTTCTTC.

The chain employs TRBV20-1 and TRBJ2-5; a weak D match, TRBD2 (6 bases). Gene TRBJ2-7 matches the end of the DNA better, so the J call may be wrong. CDR3 length: 12 residues. Germline V CDR1 and CDR2: DFQATT, SNEGSKA (reference sequence). This CDR3 is CSALWTTYEQYF. DNA for the CDR3: TGCAGTGCTCTTTGGACTACCTACGAGCAGTACTTC.

This rearrangement joins TRBV5-1 to TRBJ2-1; TRBD1 agrees at 7 bases. The J call may be mistaken, given a closer DNA end match to TRBJ2-7. CDR1 and CDR2 from the germline V gene are SGHRS and YFSETQ. The CDR3 has 15 residues. CDR3 DNA: TGCGCCAGCACCCGTGCCCAGGGGGTCTACAATGAGCAGTACTTC. Amino acids: CASTRAQGVYNEQYF.

This clonotype was recorded a few times. J is TRBJ2-5 and V is TRBV7-2, with D possibly being TRBD2 (6 bases). CDR1 and CDR2 (germline): SGHTA, FQGNSA. Deletions cut 4 bases from V and 7 bases from J, with 16 bases between. This CDR3 spans 14 amino acids. The CDR3 DNA reads TGTGCCAGCAGCTCCGAGGGGAGGTCCGGGACCCAGTACTTC. It translates to CASSSEGRSGTQYF. Looking up the rest from reference TRBV7-2 and TRBJ2-5 gives the full variable domain: GAGVSQSPSNKVTEKGKDVELRCDPISGHTALYWYRQSLGQGLEFLIYFQGNSAPDKSGLPSDRFSAERTGGSVSTLTIQRTQQEDSAVYLCASSSEGRSGTQYFGPGTRLLVL.

In this sample, this clonotype turned up a few times. The rearrangement uses TRBV4-2 and TRBJ2-7, with 13 bases fitting TRBD2. There are 15 residues in the CDR3. With 3 bases clipped from V and 7 bases from J, the junction kept 6 bases outside the gene matches. Germline loops: CDR1 LGHNA, CDR2 YNFKEQ. Written as DNA, the CDR3 is TGTGCCAGCAGCCACACTAGCGGGGGGGCGGGAGAGCAGTACTTC. It is translated as CASSHTSGGAGEQYF.

As regards this clonotype: Mismatch with germline at one junction end may stem from a read error. The chain joins TRBV9 to TRBJ2-4; D is unclear. The assigned J gene may be wrong: the sequence end matches TRBJ2-5 better. Germline CDR1 reads SGDLS; CDR2 reads YYNGEE. This CDR3 contains 15 residues. CDR3 bases: TGTGTCAGCAGCGTTGGCCGAGCGAATCAAGAGACCCAGTACTTC. This codes for CVSSVGRANQETQYF.

For this clonotype: A junction end diverges from the germline sequence, so it may reflect a read error. The J gene is TRBJ2-6, the V gene TRBV7-9; tentatively, D is TRBD2 (6 bases). Per germline, CDR1 SEHNR and CDR2 FQNEAQ (reference sequence). This CDR3 has 15 amino acids. The CDR3 sequence: CASGLGEAGANVLTF. The CDR3 DNA sequence: TGTGCCAGCGGCTTAGGGGAGGCTGGGGCCAACGTCCTGACTTTC.

This chain joins TRBV19 and TRBJ2-1, with TRBD1 matching over 10 bases. Germline assignment: CDR1 LNHDA and CDR2 SQIVND (reference sequence). This CDR3 region has 14 residues. Trimming at V came to 8 bases and at J to 8 bases, leaving 9 bases not matched to a gene. This chain's CDR3 is CASLGRDRGHEQFF. CDR3 in DNA: TGTGCCAGTCTAGGGAGGGACAGGGGACATGAGCAGTTCTTC.

This clonotype appeared once. The chain carries TRBV9 and TRBJ2-1, with TRBD2 identical over 13 bases. V shed 4 bases, J shed 0 bases, and the junction held 7 bases outside the gene matches. Germline loops: CDR1 SGDLS, CDR2 YYNGEE. The CDR3 is 18 amino acids. Here the CDR3 DNA reads TGTGCCAGCAGCCCTGGACTAGCGGGGGTAAGCTCCTACAATGAGCAGTTCTTC. This codes for CASSPGLAGVSSYNEQFF.

The chain uses TRBV7-9 and TRBJ2-1; D perhaps matches TRBD1 (5 bases). The CDR3 covers 14 residues. Germline V gene sequence: CDR1 SEHNR, CDR2 FQNEAQ (reference sequence). The V end lost 7 bases, the J end lost 8 bases, and 18 bases lay between the germline ends. CDR3 in DNA: TGTGCCAGCACCCGCGCAGGGTTTAGGGATGAGCAGTTCTTC. Its translation is CASTRAGFRDEQFF.

This clonotype has a count of ten or more. The chain recombines TRBV29-1 with TRBJ2-7; D uncertain. Deletions cut 1 base from V and 5 bases from J, with 6 bases between. This CDR3 spans 11 amino acids. The germline CDR1 and CDR2 sequences are SQVTM and ANQGSEA. Here the CDR3 DNA reads TGCAGCGTTGAAGGAATCCACGAGCAGTACTTC. Translating gives CSVEGIHEQYF.

This sequence joins TRBV7-6 and TRBJ2-2; TRBD2 is a possible D gene (5 bases). Germline CDR1 is SGHVS and CDR2 is FNYEAQ. V was cut by 5 bases and J by 4 bases, with 23 bases left in between. The CDR3 spans 18 residues. CDR3 in amino acids: CASSPSVVDPGSTGELFF. The CDR3 DNA reads TGTGCCAGCAGCCCTTCAGTCGTGGATCCGGGATCCACCGGGGAGCTGTTTTTT. Combining the CDR3 with reference TRBV7-6 and TRBJ2-2 gives the whole variable domain GAGVSQSPRYKVTKRGQDVALRCDPISGHVSLYWYRQALGQGPEFLTYFNYEAQQDKSGLPNDRFSAERPEGSISTLTIQRTEQRDSAMYRCASSPSVVDPGSTGELFFGEGSRLTVL.

With respect to this clonotype: The junction does not match germline at one end; this may be a read error. The chain joins TRBV6-5 to TRBJ1-1, with D tentatively TRBD1 (6 bases). Germline V gene sequence: CDR1 MNHEY, CDR2 SVGAGI. This CDR3 region has 15 residues. The CDR3: CASSYGGLGNTEAFF. In DNA form, the CDR3 reads TGCGCCAGCAGTTACGGGGGGCTGGGGAACACTGAAGCTTTCTTT.

This chain uses TRBV20-1 with TRBJ2-5, with D possibly TRBD1 on 6 matching bases. This CDR3 comprises 13 residues. Trimming shortened V by 4 bases and J by 5 bases, and 14 bases separated the two germline ends. The germline CDR1 and CDR2 sequences are DFQATT and SNEGSKA (reference sequence). The CDR3 DNA reads as TGCAGTGCTAAACGATTCGACAGGGAGACCCAGTACTTC. Its protein is CSAKRFDRETQYF.

For this clonotype: Since a much larger clone is just one base distant, this may be a read error. The chain combines TRBV4-1 with TRBJ2-1, with D unresolved. The J call may be in error: the DNA end matches TRBJ2-7 better. CDR3 size: 15 residues. The germline V gene encodes CDR1 MGHRA and CDR2 YSYEKL. CDR3: CASSQDRADDNEQYF. The CDR3 DNA reads as TGCGCCAGCAGCCAAGATAGGGCAGATGACAATGAGCAGTACTTC.

The genes are TRBV7-2 and TRBJ2-4; no clear D gene. The DNA end lines up better with TRBJ2-7; the J call may be wrong. Germline CDR1 reads SGHTA; CDR2 reads FQGNSA. The CDR3 totals 13 residues. Written as DNA, the CDR3 is TGTGCCAGCAGCTTAATAAACTTCTACGAGCAGTACTTC. Translation: CASSLINFYEQYF.

The sample holds one count of this clonotype. The rearrangement links TRBV4-1 to TRBJ2-3, with D tentatively TRBD1 or TRBD2 (6 bases each). This CDR3 comprises 17 residues. Per the germline V gene, CDR1 is MGHRA and CDR2 is YSYEKL. Trimming removed 1 base at V and 1 base at J, with 15 bases between. CDR3 nucleotides: TGCGCCAGCAGCCAAGGCCCCCCGGGGGCGGGCACAGATACGCAGTATTTT. This translates into CASSQGPPGAGTDTQYF.

The rearrangement uses TRBV20-1 and TRBJ2-3; a possible D gene is TRBD1 (5 bases). CDR1 is DFQATT and CDR2 is SNEGSKA in the germline V gene (reference sequence). V lost 3 bases, J lost 1 base, and 5 bases lay in between. CDR3 length: 12 residues. CDR3 in DNA: TGCAGTGCTAGCAGGGGCACAGATACGCAGTATTTT. It is translated as CSASRGTDTQYF.

The rearrangement uses TRBV4-2 and TRBJ2-3, with 7 bases aligning to TRBD2. The CDR3 totals 17 residues. Germline V CDR1 and CDR2: LGHNA, YNFKEQ. V lost 0 bases to trimming and J lost 2 bases; unmatched junction nucleotides: 8. The CDR3 nucleotides are TGTGCCAGCAGCCAAGATCGGGGCGGGGGATTCACAGATACGCAGTATTTT. Residues: CASSQDRGGGFTDTQYF.

The V call is TRBV4-2, the J call TRBJ2-3, with D unclear. The CDR3 is 14 residues long. Germline V lookup: CDR1 LGHNA, CDR2 YNFKEQ. Trimming took off 2 bases at V and 1 base at J, with 7 bases between the two ends. CDR3 region: CASSQYARTDTQYF. The CDR3 region has the DNA TGTGCCAGCAGCCAATACGCACGCACAGATACGCAGTATTTT.

CDR3 residues: CASSLLHGHNQPQHF. CDR3 bases: TGTGCCAGCAGTTTACTCCACGGCCACAATCAGCCCCAGCATTTT. The V and J genes are TRBV12-3 or TRBV12-4 and TRBJ1-5, with D unclear. The length of the CDR3 is 15 residues. With 2 bases removed from V and 3 bases from J, the gap between germline ends came to 11 bases.

A few counts support this clonotype. The V call is TRBV4-2, the J call TRBJ2-3, with D possibly called TRBD1 or TRBD2 (5 bases each). The CDR3 loop spans 17 amino acids. Germline CDR1 and CDR2: LGHNA and YNFKEQ. V gave up 1 base and J gave up 3 bases, with 17 bases separating them. The CDR3 DNA is TGTGCCAGCAGCCAAGGATTGGGGGTAGGGGAAACAGATACGCAGTATTTT. This encodes CASSQGLGVGETDTQYF.

As concerns this clonotype: One junction end does not reproduce the germline sequence, and a read error may be involved. V and J are TRBV3-1 and TRBJ1-2; the D gene is possibly TRBD1 (5 bases). Germline CDR1 and CDR2: LGHDT and YNNKEL (reference sequence). This CDR3 region has 15 residues. CDR3 protein: CAGSQGGTANYGYTF. The CDR3 bases are TGTGCCGGCAGCCAAGGTGGGACGGCTAACTATGGCTACACCTTC.

Concerning this clonotype itself: Compared with germline, one end of the junction differs, possibly owing to a read error. The V call is TRBV5-1, the J call TRBJ2-1; unclear D gene. CDR3 length equals 14 residues. Germline V lookup: CDR1 SGHRS, CDR2 YFSETQ. CDR3 region: CASSGRSSYNQQFF. The CDR3 DNA follows: TGCGCCAGCAGCGGACGGAGCTCCTACAATCAGCAGTTCTTC.